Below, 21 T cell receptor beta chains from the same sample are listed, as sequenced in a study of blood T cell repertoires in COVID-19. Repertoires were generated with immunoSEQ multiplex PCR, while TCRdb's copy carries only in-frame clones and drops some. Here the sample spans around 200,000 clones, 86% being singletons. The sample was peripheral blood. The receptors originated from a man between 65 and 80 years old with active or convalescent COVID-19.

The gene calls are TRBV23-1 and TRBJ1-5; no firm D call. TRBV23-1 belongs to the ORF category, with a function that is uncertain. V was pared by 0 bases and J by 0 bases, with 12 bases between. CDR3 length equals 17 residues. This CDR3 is CASSQSIRVISNQPQHF. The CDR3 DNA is TGCGCCAGCAGTCAATCGATCCGGGTTATTAGCAATCAGCCCCAGCATTTT.

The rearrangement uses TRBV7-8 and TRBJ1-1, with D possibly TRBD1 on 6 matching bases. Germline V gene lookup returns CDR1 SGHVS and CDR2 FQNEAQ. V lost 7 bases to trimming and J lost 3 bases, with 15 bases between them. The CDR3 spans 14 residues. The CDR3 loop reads CASTRGTTYTEAFF. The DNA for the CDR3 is TGTGCCAGCACCCGCGGGACAACATACACTGAAGCTTTCTTT.

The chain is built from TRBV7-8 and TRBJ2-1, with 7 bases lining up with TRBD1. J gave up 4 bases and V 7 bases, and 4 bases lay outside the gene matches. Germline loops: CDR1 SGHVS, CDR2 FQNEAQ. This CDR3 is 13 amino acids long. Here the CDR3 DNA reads TGTGCCAGCACCAAGGGACAGTACAATGAGCAGTTCTTC. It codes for CASTKGQYNEQFF.

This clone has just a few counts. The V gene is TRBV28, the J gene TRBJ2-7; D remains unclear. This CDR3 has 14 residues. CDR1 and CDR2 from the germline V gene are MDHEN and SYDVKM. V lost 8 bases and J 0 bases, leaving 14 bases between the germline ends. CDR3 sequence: CASGSASSSYEQYF. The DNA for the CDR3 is TGTGCCAGCGGGTCGGCTTCTAGCTCCTACGAGCAGTACTTC. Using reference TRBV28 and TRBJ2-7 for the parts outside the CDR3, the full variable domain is DVKVTQSSRYLVKRTGEKVFLECVQDMDHENMFWYRQDPGLGLRLIYFSYDVKMKEKGDIPEGYSVSREKKERFSLILESASTNQTSMYLCASGSASSSYEQYFGPGTRLTVT.

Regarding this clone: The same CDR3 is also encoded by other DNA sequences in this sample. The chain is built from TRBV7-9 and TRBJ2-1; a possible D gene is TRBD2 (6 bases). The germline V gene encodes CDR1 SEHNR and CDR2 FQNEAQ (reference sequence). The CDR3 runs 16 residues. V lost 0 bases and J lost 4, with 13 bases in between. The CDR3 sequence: CASSLALAGTYNEQFF. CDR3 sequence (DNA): TGTGCCAGCAGCTTAGCGCTCGCGGGGACTTACAATGAGCAGTTCTTC.

The CDR3 here is CASMSQSSGANVLTF. The CDR3 region has the DNA TGTGCCAGTATGAGCCAAAGCTCTGGGGCCAACGTCCTGACTTTC. The chain couples TRBV19 to TRBJ2-6; D not resolved. V was cut by 7 bases and J by 0 bases, with 10 bases left in between. Germline-derived CDR1 and CDR2 are LNHDA and SQIVND (reference sequence). The CDR3 length is 15 residues.

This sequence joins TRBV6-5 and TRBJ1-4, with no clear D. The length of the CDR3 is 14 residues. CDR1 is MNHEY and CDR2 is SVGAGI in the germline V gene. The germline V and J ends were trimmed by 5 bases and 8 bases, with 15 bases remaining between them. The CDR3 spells CASSTRRVGEKLFF. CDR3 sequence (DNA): TGTGCCAGCAGTACCCGGCGGGTGGGAGAAAAACTGTTTTTT.

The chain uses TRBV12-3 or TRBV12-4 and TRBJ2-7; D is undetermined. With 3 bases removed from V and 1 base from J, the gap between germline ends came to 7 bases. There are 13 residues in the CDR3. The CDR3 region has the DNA TGTGCCAGCAGTTTGCAACAGTCCTACGAGCAGTACTTC. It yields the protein CASSLQQSYEQYF.

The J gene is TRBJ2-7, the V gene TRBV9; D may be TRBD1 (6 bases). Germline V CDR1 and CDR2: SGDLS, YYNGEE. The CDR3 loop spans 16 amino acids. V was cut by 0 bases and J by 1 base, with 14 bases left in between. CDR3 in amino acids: CASSVATQQGSYEQYF. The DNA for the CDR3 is TGTGCCAGCAGCGTAGCGACGCAACAGGGATCCTACGAGCAGTACTTC.

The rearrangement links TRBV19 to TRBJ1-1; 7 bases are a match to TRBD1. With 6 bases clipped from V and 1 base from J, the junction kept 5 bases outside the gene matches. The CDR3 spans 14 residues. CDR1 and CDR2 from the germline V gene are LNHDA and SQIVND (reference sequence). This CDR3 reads CASSRPGGNTEAFF. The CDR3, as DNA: TGTGCCAGTAGCAGACCAGGGGGGAACACTGAAGCTTTCTTT.

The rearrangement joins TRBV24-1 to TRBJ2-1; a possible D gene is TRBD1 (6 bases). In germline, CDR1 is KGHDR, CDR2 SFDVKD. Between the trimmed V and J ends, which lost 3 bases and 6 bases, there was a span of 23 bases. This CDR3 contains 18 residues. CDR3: CATSDPRRGSRGFNEQFF. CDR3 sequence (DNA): TGTGCCACCAGTGATCCCCGTCGGGGCTCGAGGGGGTTCAATGAGCAGTTCTTC.

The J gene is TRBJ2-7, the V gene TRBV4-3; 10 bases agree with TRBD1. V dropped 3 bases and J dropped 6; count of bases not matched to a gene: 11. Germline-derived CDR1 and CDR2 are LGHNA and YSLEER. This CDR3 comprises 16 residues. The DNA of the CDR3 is TGCGCCAGCAGCCAGGAAACCGGGACAGGGGTTGGCGAGCAGTACTTC. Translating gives CASSQETGTGVGEQYF.

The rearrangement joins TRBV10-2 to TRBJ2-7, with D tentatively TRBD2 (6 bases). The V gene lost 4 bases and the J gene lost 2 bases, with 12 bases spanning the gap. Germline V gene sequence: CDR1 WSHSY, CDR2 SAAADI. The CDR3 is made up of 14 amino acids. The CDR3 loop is CASSAPGLPYEQYF. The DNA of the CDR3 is TGCGCCAGCAGTGCCCCGGGACTCCCCTACGAGCAGTACTTC.

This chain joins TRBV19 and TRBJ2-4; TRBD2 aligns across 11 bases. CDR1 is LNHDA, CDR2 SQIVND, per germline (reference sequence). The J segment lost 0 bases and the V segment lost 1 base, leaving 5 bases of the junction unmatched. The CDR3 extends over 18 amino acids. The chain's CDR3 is CASSIALAGGVAKNIQYF. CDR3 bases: TGTGCCAGTAGTATAGCCCTAGCGGGAGGTGTAGCCAAAAACATTCAGTACTTC.

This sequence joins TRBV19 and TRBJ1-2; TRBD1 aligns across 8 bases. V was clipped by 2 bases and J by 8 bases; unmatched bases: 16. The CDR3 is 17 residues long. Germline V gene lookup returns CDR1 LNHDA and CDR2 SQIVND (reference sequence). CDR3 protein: CASSIRAQGAELSGYTF. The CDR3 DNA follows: TGTGCCAGTAGTATAAGAGCCCAGGGGGCGGAATTGAGCGGCTACACCTTC.

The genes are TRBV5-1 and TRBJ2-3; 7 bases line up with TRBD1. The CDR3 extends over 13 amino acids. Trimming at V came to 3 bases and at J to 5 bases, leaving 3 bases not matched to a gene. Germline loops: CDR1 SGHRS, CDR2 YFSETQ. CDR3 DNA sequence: TGCGCCAGCAGCTCTGGACAGGAAGATACGCAGTATTTT. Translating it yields CASSSGQEDTQYF.

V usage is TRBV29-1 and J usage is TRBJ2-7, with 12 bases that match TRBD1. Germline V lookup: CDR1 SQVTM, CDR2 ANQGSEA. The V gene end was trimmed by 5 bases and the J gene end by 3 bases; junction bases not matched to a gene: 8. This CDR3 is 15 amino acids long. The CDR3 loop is CSVKTGTGGVYEQYF. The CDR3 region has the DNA TGCAGCGTTAAAACCGGGACAGGGGGCGTCTACGAGCAGTACTTC.

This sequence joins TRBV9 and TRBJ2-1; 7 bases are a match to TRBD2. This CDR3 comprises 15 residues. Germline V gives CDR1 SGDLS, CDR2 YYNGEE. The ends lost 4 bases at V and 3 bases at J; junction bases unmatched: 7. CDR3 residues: CASSRQRGDYNEQFF. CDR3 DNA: TGTGCCAGCAGCCGCCAGCGGGGCGACTACAATGAGCAGTTCTTC.

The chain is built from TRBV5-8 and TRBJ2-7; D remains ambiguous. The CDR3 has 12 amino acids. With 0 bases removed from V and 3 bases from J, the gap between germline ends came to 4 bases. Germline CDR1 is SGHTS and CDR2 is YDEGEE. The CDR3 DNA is TGTGCCAGCAGCTTGGCTTACTACGAGCAGTACTTC. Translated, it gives CASSLAYYEQYF. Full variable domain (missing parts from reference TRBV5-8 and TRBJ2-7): EAGVTQSPTHLIKTRGQQATLRCSPISGHTSVYWYQQALGLGLQFLLWYDEGEERNRGNFPPRFSGRQFPNYSSELNVNALELEDSALYLCASSLAYYEQYFGPGTRLTVT.

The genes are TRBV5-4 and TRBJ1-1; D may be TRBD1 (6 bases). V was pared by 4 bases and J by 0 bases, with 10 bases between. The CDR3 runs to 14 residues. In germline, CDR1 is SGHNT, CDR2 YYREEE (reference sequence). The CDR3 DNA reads TGTGCCAGCAGCCGGGACAACTTGAACACTGAAGCTTTCTTT. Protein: CASSRDNLNTEAFF.

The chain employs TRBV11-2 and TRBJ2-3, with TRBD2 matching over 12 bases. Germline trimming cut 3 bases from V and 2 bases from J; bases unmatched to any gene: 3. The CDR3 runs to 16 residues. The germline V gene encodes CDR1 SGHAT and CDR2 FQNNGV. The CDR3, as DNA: TGTGCCAGCAGCTTTGGGACTAGCGGGTACACAGATACGCAGTATTTT. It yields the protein CASSFGTSGYTDTQYF.